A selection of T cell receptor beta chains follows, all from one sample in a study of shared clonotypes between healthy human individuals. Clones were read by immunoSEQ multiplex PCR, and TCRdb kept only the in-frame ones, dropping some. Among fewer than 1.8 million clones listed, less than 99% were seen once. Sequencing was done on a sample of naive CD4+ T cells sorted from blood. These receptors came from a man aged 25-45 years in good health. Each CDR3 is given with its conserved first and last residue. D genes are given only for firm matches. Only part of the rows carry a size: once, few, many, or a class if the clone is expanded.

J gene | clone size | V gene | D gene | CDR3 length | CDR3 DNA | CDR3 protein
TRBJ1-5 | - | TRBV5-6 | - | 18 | TGTGCCAGCAGCTTGGCTGCGGGCAGGAGTCTCGGTAATCAGCCCCAGCATTTT | CASSLAAGRSLGNQPQHF
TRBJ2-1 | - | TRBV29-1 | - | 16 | TGCAGCGTTGAAGGAGGGGCCGCGAGCTCCTACAATGAGCAGTTCTTC | CSVEGGAASSYNEQFF
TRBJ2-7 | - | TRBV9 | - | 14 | TGTGCCAGCAGCGTAGAGGTAGGCAGCTACGAGCAGTACTTC | CASSVEVGSYEQYF
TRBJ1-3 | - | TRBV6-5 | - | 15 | TGTGCCAGCAAAGGAGGCGGCACGTCTGGAAACACCATATATTTT | CASKGGGTSGNTIYF
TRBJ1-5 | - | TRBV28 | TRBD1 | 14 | TGTGCCAGCAGTCTTGACAGGGGTGGTCAGCCCCAGCATTTT | CASSLDRGGQPQHF
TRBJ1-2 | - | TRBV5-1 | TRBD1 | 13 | TGCGCCAGCAGCTTAGGGGGCGCGTCCGGCTACACCTTC | CASSLGGASGYTF
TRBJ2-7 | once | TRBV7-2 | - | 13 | TGTGCCAGCAGCTTAGCACAGACCTACGAGCAGTACTTC | CASSLAQTYEQYF
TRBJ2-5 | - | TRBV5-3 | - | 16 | TGTGCCAGAAGCTTAGGGGGAATGGGGTACCAAGAGACCCAGTACTTC | CARSLGGMGYQETQYF
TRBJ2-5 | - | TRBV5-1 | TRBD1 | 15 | TGCGCCAGCAGCTTGGCCTTCGGGACAGAAGAGACCCAGTACTTC | CASSLAFGTEETQYF
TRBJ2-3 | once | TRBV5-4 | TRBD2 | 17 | TGTGCCAGCAGCTTGGATACTAGCGGGAGTTTCCCAGATACGCAGTATTTT | CASSLDTSGSFPDTQYF
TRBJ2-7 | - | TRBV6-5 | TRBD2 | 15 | TGTGCCAGCAGTTACTCGGGACTAGCAGCCTACGAGCAGTACTTC | CASSYSGLAAYEQYF
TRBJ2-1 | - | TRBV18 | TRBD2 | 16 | TGTGCCAGCTCACACAAAAGCGGGAGCTCCTACAATGAGCAGTTCTTC | CASSHKSGSSYNEQFF
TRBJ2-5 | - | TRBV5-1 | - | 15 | TGCGCCAGCAGCTCATCGCCCGGGAACCAAGAGACCCAGTACTTC | CASSSSPGNQETQYF
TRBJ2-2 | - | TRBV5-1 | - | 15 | TGCGCCAGCAGCTTAAAGGGGCCAGGCACCGGGGAGCTGTTTTTT | CASSLKGPGTGELFF
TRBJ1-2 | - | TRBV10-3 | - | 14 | TGTGCCATCAGAACAGGGTTTGGCGGCTATGGCTACACCTTC | CAIRTGFGGYGYTF
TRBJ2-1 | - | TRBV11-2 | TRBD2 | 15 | TGTGCCAGCAGTCCAGCGGGAGGCCTGGGTAATGAGCAGTTCTTC | CASSPAGGLGNEQFF
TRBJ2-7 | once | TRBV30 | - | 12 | TGTGCCCAAACCCGGGGGTTGGACGAGCAGTACTTC | CAQTRGLDEQYF
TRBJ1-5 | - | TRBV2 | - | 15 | TGTGCCAGCAGTGTGACAGCATTTAGCAATCAGCCCCAGCATTTT | CASSVTAFSNQPQHF
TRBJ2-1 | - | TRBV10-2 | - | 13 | TGCGCCAGCAGAAAGGAGTTCGACAATGAGCAGTTCTTC | CASRKEFDNEQFF
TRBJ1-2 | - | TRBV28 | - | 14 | TGTGCCAGCAGTTTGGTCGGGCAGCACTATGGCTACACCTTC | CASSLVGQHYGYTF
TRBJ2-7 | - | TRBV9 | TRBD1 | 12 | TGTGCCAGCGGACAGGACTCCTACGAGCAGTACTTC | CASGQDSYEQYF
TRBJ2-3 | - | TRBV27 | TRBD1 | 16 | TGTGCCAGCAGTTTCGGAACAGGGGTAGGCACAGATACGCAGTATTTT | CASSFGTGVGTDTQYF
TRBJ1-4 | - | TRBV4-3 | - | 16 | TGCGCCAGCAGCCAACCCCGACACTCAACTAATGAAAAACTGTTTTTT | CASSQPRHSTNEKLFF
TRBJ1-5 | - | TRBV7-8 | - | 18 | TGTGCCAGCAGCTTAGAGCGCGGGGATTTGTGGAGCAATCAGCCCCAGCATTTT | CASSLERGDLWSNQPQHF
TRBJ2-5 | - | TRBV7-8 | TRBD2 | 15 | TGTGCCAGCAGCCCGACCCCTAGCGGGCAAGAGACCCAGTACTTC | CASSPTPSGQETQYF
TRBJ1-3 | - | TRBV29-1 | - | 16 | TGCAGCGTTGAAGTTCCCCCAGGGGCCAGCGAAAACACCATATATTTT | CSVEVPPGASENTIYF
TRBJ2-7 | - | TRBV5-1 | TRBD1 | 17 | TGCGCCAGCAGCTTTCTGGAAGGTCCGAGACAGGGTTACGAGCAGTACTTC | CASSFLEGPRQGYEQYF
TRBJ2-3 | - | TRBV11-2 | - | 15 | TGTGCCAGCAGCTTAATTCCCGGTCCCGGAGATACGCAGTATTTT | CASSLIPGPGDTQYF
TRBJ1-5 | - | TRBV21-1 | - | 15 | TGTGCCAGCAGCAAGAGGACCGGACTCCATCAGCCCCAGCATTTT | CASSKRTGLHQPQHF
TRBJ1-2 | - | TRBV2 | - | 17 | TGTGCCAGCAGTGAAGAGGCCTTTCCCGTTAGCCCCAATGGCTACACCTTC | CASSEEAFPVSPNGYTF
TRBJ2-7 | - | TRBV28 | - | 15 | TGTGCCAGCAGTCCCCAGTCCAGGACCCCCTACGAGCAGTACTTC | CASSPQSRTPYEQYF
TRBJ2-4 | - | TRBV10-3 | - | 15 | TGTGCCATCAGCCCAGGGGTTCTAGCCAAAAACATTCAGTACTTC | CAISPGVLAKNIQYF
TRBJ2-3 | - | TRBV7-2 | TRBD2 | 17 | TGTGCCAGCAGCTTATTTCAGTGGACTAGGTCGACAGATACGCAGTATTTT | CASSLFQWTRSTDTQYF
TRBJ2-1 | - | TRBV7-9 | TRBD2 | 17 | TGTGCCAGCAGCTTGGGGGGACTAGCGGGAATCTACAATGAGCAGTTCTTC | CASSLGGLAGIYNEQFF
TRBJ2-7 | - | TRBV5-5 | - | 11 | TGTGCCAGCAGCCATCTCCACGAGCAGTACTTC | CASSHLHEQYF
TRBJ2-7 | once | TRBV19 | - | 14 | TGTGCCAGTAGTATGGAAGGACCCGACTACGAGCAGTACTTC | CASSMEGPDYEQYF
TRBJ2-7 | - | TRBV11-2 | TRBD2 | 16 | TGTGCCAGCAGCCGGGGTAGCGGGAGTACGTCCTACGAGCAGTACTTC | CASSRGSGSTSYEQYF
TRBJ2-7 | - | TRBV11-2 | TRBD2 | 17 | TGTGCCAGCAGCTTCACCGGGACTAGCGGGAGGCCCTTCGAGCAGTACTTC | CASSFTGTSGRPFEQYF
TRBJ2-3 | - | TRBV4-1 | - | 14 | TGCGCCAGCAGCCAAGGAAGCTACACAGATACGCAGTATTTT | CASSQGSYTDTQYF
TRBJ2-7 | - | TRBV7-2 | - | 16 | TGTGCCAGCAGCTTATCGGCTTGGACAAGCTCCTACGAGCAGTACTTC | CASSLSAWTSSYEQYF
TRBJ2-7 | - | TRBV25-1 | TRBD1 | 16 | TGTGCCAGCAGTAAAACATTGGGTGGACAGGCCTACGAGCAGTACTTC | CASSKTLGGQAYEQYF
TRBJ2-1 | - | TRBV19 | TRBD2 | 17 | TGTGCCAGTAGTTCCCGGACTAGCGGGAGGCGGTACAATGAGCAGTTCTTC | CASSSRTSGRRYNEQFF
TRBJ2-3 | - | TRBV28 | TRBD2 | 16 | TGTGCCAGCAGTTTTCCCGGGACTAGAAGCACAGATACGCAGTATTTT | CASSFPGTRSTDTQYF
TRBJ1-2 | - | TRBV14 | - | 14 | TGTGCCAGCAGCCAAGTAGGGCCTAACTATGGCTACACCTTC | CASSQVGPNYGYTF
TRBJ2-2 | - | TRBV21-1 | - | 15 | TGTGCCAGCAGCGCCCCGACTACCTACACCGGGGAGCTGTTTTTT | CASSAPTTYTGELFF
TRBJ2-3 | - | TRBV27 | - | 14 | TGTGCCAGCAGACAAACCCCCCCGACAGATACGCAGTATTTT | CASRQTPPTDTQYF
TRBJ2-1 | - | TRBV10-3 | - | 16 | TGTGCCATCAGTGAGTCAGTGCAGGGGAAGATCAATGAGCAGTTCTTC | CAISESVQGKINEQFF
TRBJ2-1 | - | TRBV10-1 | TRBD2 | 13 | TGCGCCAGCAGTGTAGTTGCGGGAGGTGAGCAGTTCTTC | CASSVVAGGEQFF
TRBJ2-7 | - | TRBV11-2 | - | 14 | TGTGCCAGCAGCTTAGGTCAGGGGCTGGACGAGCAGTACTTC | CASSLGQGLDEQYF
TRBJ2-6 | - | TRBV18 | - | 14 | TGTGCCAGCTCACAGGGGCCGGGGGCCAACGTCCTGACTTTC | CASSQGPGANVLTF
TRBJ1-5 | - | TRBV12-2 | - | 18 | TGTGCAAGTCGCCATCTCCCAATTAGGCAGGGGGCCTATCAGCCCCAGCATTTT | CASRHLPIRQGAYQPQHF
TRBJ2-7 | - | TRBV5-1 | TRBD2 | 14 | TGCGCCAGCAGCCCCCTCGGGGGGGTCCACGAGCAGTACTTC | CASSPLGGVHEQYF
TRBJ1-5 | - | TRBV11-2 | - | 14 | TGTGCCAGCAGCGGGGGACCGCGCAATCAGCCCCAGCATTTT | CASSGGPRNQPQHF
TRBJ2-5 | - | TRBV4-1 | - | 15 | TGCGCCAGCAGCCAAGATCCCGCCCTGGGGGGAACCCAGTACTTC | CASSQDPALGGTQYF
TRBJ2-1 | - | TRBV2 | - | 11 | TGTGCCAGCAGCGCCAAGACAGAGCAGTTCTTC | CASSAKTEQFF
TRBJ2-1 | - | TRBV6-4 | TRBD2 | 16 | TGTGCCAGCAGTGAGGCTAGCGGGAGGTTCCACAATGAGCAGTTCTTC | CASSEASGRFHNEQFF
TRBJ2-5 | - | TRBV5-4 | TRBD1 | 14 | TGTGCCAGCAGCGTTGACAGGGGGCGGGAGACCCAGTACTTC | CASSVDRGRETQYF
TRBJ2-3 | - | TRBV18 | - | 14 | TGTGCCAGCTCACCACTCGATTCGTCCGATACGCAGTATTTT | CASSPLDSSDTQYF
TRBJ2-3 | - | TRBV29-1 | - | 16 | TGCAGCGTTCCCTCTAGTCGTCTGACAGGGACTGATACGCAGTATTTT | CSVPSSRLTGTDTQYF